Below, 9 T cell receptor beta chains from the same sample are listed, as sequenced in a study of CD8 T cells in Susac syndrome. It was with random hexamers that roughly 0.45 to 1 ug RNA was reverse transcribed. In TCRdb, the immunoSEQ multiplex PCR reads were re-called with MiXCR into one record per CDR3 protein. This table holds some 300,000 distinct CDR3 sequences, about 88% found once. Sequenced material: CD8+ T cells from PBMCs. These receptors were taken from a human donor with multiple sclerosis.

The V and J genes are TRBV4-1 and TRBJ1-1, with TRBD1 identical over 8 bases. V lost 0 bases, J lost 0 bases, and 6 bases stayed unmatched. The germline V gene encodes CDR1 MGHRA and CDR2 YSYEKL. The CDR3 loop spans 17 amino acids. CDR3 sequence reads: CASSQDSSGGLNTEAFF. The CDR3, as DNA: TGCGCCAGCAGCCAAGATTCTTCAGGGGGCCTGAACACTGAAGCTTTCTTT.

The chain carries TRBV27 and TRBJ2-2; a possible D gene is TRBD2 (6 bases). Germline assignment: CDR1 MNHEY and CDR2 SMNVEV (reference sequence). The CDR3 loop spans 13 amino acids. Trimming cost V 8 bases and J 6 bases, with 13 bases left between them. The CDR3 sequence: CASRRGSPGELFF. The CDR3 DNA reads as TGTGCCAGCCGTCGGGGGTCCCCCGGGGAGCTGTTTTTT.

The chain couples TRBV29-1 to TRBJ2-3; 7 nucleotides agree with TRBD2. Germline assignment: CDR1 SQVTM and CDR2 ANQGSEA. The CDR3 consists of 16 residues. After removal of 3 bases from V and 4 bases from J, the junction contained 13 bases not matched to a gene. In nucleotides, the CDR3 is TGCAGCGTTGACCCCGAGCTAGCCCGGGAGGCAGATACGCAGTATTTT. Translated, it gives CSVDPELAREADTQYF.

A remark on this clonotype: Lacking the conserved final phenylalanine or tryptophan, this CDR3 likely reflects a read error. This chain connects TRBV19 to TRBJ2-7; 8 nucleotides align to TRBD1. V trimming: 7 bases; J trimming: 0 bases; junction bases outside the gene matches: 5. The CDR3 contains 14 residues. Germline CDR1 reads LNHDA; CDR2 reads SQIVND (reference sequence). The CDR3 loop reads CASTRTGTSYEQYL. The CDR3 nucleotides are TGTGCCAGTACCCGGACAGGGACCTCCTACGAGCAGTACCTC.

The V gene is TRBV9, the J gene TRBJ1-1; D gene ambiguous. The V and J ends lost 4 bases and 14 bases respectively, with 6 bases between them. Germline assignment: CDR1 SGDLS and CDR2 YYNGEE. The CDR3 length is 8 residues. The CDR3, as DNA: TGTGCCAGCAGCCCACCATTCTTT. Protein product: CASSPPFF.

The rearrangement uses TRBV27 and TRBJ1-5, with D perhaps TRBD1 (6 bases). This CDR3 region has 16 residues. Trimming shortened V by 6 bases and J by 5 bases, and 20 bases separated the two germline ends. Per the germline V gene, CDR1 is MNHEY and CDR2 is SMNVEV (reference sequence). The CDR3 reads CASRSQGSPSDQPQHF. As DNA, the CDR3 is TGTGCCAGCAGGTCTCAGGGGAGTCCCTCGGATCAGCCCCAGCATTTT.

J is TRBJ2-7 and V is TRBV20-1; 7 bases match TRBD2. The CDR3 runs to 14 residues. Losses at the gene ends were 1 base for V and 4 bases for J; bases not matched to a gene: 7. Germline assignment: CDR1 DFQATT and CDR2 SNEGSKA (reference sequence). CDR3 sequence: CSARGREKGYEQYF. The CDR3, as DNA: TGCAGTGCTAGAGGGCGGGAGAAGGGGTACGAGCAGTACTTC.

This rearrangement joins TRBV7-8 to TRBJ2-2, with D uncertain. Germline V lookup: CDR1 SGHVS, CDR2 FQNEAQ. This CDR3 spans 15 amino acids. Trimming stripped 2 bases from V and 4 bases from J, with 11 bases between. DNA of the CDR3: TGTGCCAGCAGCTTACGGAGATGGGGCACCGGGGAGCTGTTTTTT. Translation gives CASSLRRWGTGELFF.

CDR3: CSVGIQYF. In DNA form, the CDR3 reads TGCAGTGTAGGCATTCAGTACTTC. This chain connects TRBV20-1 to TRBJ2-4; D unclear. V gave up 7 bases and J gave up 9 bases, with 4 bases separating them. This CDR3 contains 8 residues. CDR1 is DFQATT, CDR2 SNEGSKA, per germline (reference sequence).